This T cell receptor (beta chain) is from a study of blood T cell repertoires in COVID-19. The germline gives CDR1 KGHSH, CDR2 LQKENI. This CDR3 has 14 amino acids. With V trimmed by 3 bases and J by 2 bases, 3 bases remained unmatched. Measured with immunoSEQ multiplex PCR; TCRdb has only the in-frame clones, and not every one. The sample consists of about 160,000 clones, roughly 88% of them appearing once. Seattle participants joined during active infection and were tracked over time. Worth noting for this clone: The same CDR3 is also encoded by other DNA sequences in this sample.

Sequenced: peripheral blood. The receptor comes from a man at least 80 years old with COVID-19, enrolled during active disease. The V gene is TRBV18, the J gene TRBJ1-2, with 7 bases matching TRBD1. The CDR3 spells CASSPDRANYGYTF. Here the CDR3 DNA reads TGTGCCAGCTCACCTGACAGGGCGAACTATGGCTACACCTTC. The whole variable domain, filled in from reference TRBV18 and TRBJ1-2, reads NAGVMQNPRHLVRRRGQEARLRCSPMKGHSHVYWYRQLPEEGLKFMVYLQKENIIDESGMPKERFSAEFPKEGPSILRIQQVVRGDSAAYFCASSPDRANYGYTFGSGTRLTVV.